This TCR beta chain was captured by sequencing in a study of cytomegalovirus exposure and HLA in healthy donors. Overall study findings and caveats: Presence/absence analysis assumed near-uniform sequencing depth across donors. Researchers catalogued about 150 TCR beta chains as cytomegalovirus-associated. There was a cluster of highly shared sequence variants that was likely a sequencing artifact.

Turning to this clone: Its antigen is unknown.

Primers included in the PCR were 60 Vbeta and 13 Jbeta primers. Assay: immunoSEQ multiplex PCR; the TCRdb copy retains only in-frame clones and omits some. The sample lists about 120,000 clones, 80% seen once, with less than 3% in the top ten. The source is a man aged 25-40 years in good health and CMV-seronegative. Input material: PBMCs.

CDR3 region: CSVEGQLTDTQYF. DNA of the CDR3: TGCAGCGTTGAAGGACAGCTTACAGATACGCAGTATTTT. The J gene is TRBJ2-3, the V gene TRBV29-1; D perhaps matches TRBD1 (5 bases). The V end was cut by 1 base, the J end by 3 bases, with 8 bases between. The CDR3 extends over 13 amino acids. Germline values: CDR1 SQVTM, CDR2 ANQGSEA.